The 17 T cell receptor beta chains listed next were all sequenced from one sample in a study of blood T cell repertoires in COVID-19. Produced via immunoSEQ multiplex PCR; TCRdb's table is partial and in-frame only. Of about 100,000 clones listed, roughly 92% were seen once; the top ten hold approximately 5.4%. The source material was peripheral blood. Receptors were obtained from a man aged 50 to 60 with active COVID-19.

V and J are TRBV3-1 (or the pseudogene TRBV3-2) and TRBJ1-2, with D possibly TRBD1 on 6 matching bases. From germline, CDR1 is LGHDT and CDR2 YNNKEL (reference sequence). Deletions cut 0 bases from V and 6 bases from J, with 8 bases between. This CDR3 is 13 amino acids long. CDR3 protein: CASSQEGGNGYTF. The CDR3 DNA is TGTGCCAGCAGCCAAGAAGGGGGTAATGGCTACACCTTC.

The rearrangement links TRBV19 to TRBJ1-1; 8 bases agree with TRBD1. The CDR3 has 15 residues. V dropped 4 bases and J dropped 3; count of bases not matched to a gene: 7. The V gene's germline CDR1 is LNHDA and CDR2 SQIVND (reference sequence). The CDR3 loop reads CASSTGQGGYTEAFF. The CDR3 DNA reads as TGTGCCAGTAGTACCGGACAGGGTGGGTACACTGAAGCTTTCTTT.

V and J are TRBV28 and TRBJ1-1, with a tentative D call TRBD1 (6 bases). The CDR3 has 14 residues. The germline V and J ends were trimmed by 5 bases and 4 bases, with 14 bases remaining between them. Germline V gene sequence: CDR1 MDHEN, CDR2 SYDVKM. As DNA, the CDR3 is TGTGCCAGCAGTACAACCGGGACACTCACTGAAGCTTTCTTT. Translating gives CASSTTGTLTEAFF.

The chain recombines TRBV28 with TRBJ2-7, with 9 bases matching TRBD1. The V gene end was trimmed by 10 bases and the J gene end by 4 bases; junction bases not matched to a gene: 8. Germline loops: CDR1 MDHEN, CDR2 SYDVKM. This CDR3 comprises 13 residues. In nucleotides, the CDR3 is TGTGCCACCTCCCGGGACAGGGCATACGAGCAGTACTTC. Translating it yields CATSRDRAYEQYF.

Only one count was recorded for this clone. V is TRBV11-2 and J is TRBJ2-7; 8 bases fit TRBD2. Germline V gene sequence: CDR1 SGHAT, CDR2 FQNNGV. V dropped 5 bases and J dropped 9; count of bases not matched to a gene: 9. The CDR3 is made up of 13 amino acids. The CDR3 DNA is TGTGCCAGCAGCCCTCGGGGGGGGCTGGGGCAGTACTTC. It is translated as CASSPRGGLGQYF.

The chain couples TRBV28 to TRBJ2-7; D is perhaps TRBD1 (6 bases). This CDR3 is built from 15 residues. The V gene lost 7 bases and the J gene lost 0 bases, with 16 bases spanning the gap. The V gene's germline CDR1 is MDHEN and CDR2 SYDVKM. The CDR3 loop is CASNVGQINSYEQYF. The CDR3 DNA sequence: TGTGCCAGCAACGTCGGACAGATCAACTCCTACGAGCAGTACTTC.

This clone has just one count. J is TRBJ2-1 and V is TRBV10-3, with TRBD2 as a possible D gene (6 bases). V lost 11 bases, J lost 4 bases, and 12 bases lay in between. The length of the CDR3 is 12 residues. Germline lookup yields CDR1 ENHRY and CDR2 SYGVKD. CDR3 DNA sequence: TGTGCCTCCCGGGACTTATACAATGAGCAGTTCTTC. Its protein is CASRDLYNEQFF.

The chain recombines TRBV6-4 with TRBJ1-2; 9 nucleotides line up with TRBD1. CDR1 and CDR2 (germline): MRHNA, SNTAGT. The ends lost 6 bases at V and 7 bases at J; junction bases unmatched: 15. The CDR3 is made up of 16 amino acids. In nucleotides, the CDR3 is TGTGCCAGCAGCGCCCGGACAGGGGCCCCAAGTGGTGGCTACACCTTC. As protein: CASSARTGAPSGGYTF.

J is TRBJ1-4 and V is TRBV7-9, with 10 bases that match TRBD1. The germline CDR1 and CDR2 sequences are SEHNR and FQNEAQ (reference sequence). This CDR3 comprises 17 residues. Trimming at V came to 5 bases and at J to 0 bases, leaving 6 bases not matched to a gene. The CDR3: CASSRGTGEATNEKLFF. The CDR3 nucleotides read TGTGCCAGCAGCAGAGGGACAGGGGAAGCAACTAATGAAAAACTGTTTTTT.

This clone was recorded once. This chain links TRBV29-1 with TRBJ1-1; 10 bases fit TRBD1. The CDR3 runs 15 residues. With 7 bases clipped from V and 1 base from J, the junction kept 9 bases outside the gene matches. Germline CDR1 reads SQVTM; CDR2 reads ANQGSEA. The DNA of the CDR3 is TGCAGCGGGCTGACAGGGGGCGGACCGAACACTGAAGCTTTCTTT. Translating gives CSGLTGGGPNTEAFF. Together with reference TRBV29-1 and TRBJ1-1, the CDR3 gives the full variable domain: SAVISQKPSRDICQRGTSLTIQCQVDSQVTMMFWYRQQPGQSLTLIATANQGSEATYESGFVIDKFPISRPNLTFSTLTVSNMSPEDSSIYLCSGLTGGGPNTEAFFGQGTRLTVV.

The J gene is TRBJ1-3, the V gene TRBV30; D not certain. The CDR3 runs to 13 residues. The germline V gene encodes CDR1 GTSNPN and CDR2 SVGIG (reference sequence). CDR3 coding DNA: TGTGGAGAGTCCAAAAACTCTGGAAACACCATATATTTT. This encodes CGESKNSGNTIYF.

V and J are TRBV2 and TRBJ1-2; the D is unclear. Trimming removed 4 bases from V and 2 bases from J, with 5 bases in between. Germline values: CDR1 SNHLY, CDR2 FYNNEI. The CDR3 runs to 12 residues. The CDR3 sequence is CASSGENYGYTF. The CDR3 coding sequence is TGTGCCAGCAGTGGGGAGAACTATGGCTACACCTTC.

This chain links TRBV19 with TRBJ1-1; 10 bases align to TRBD1. The germline CDR1 and CDR2 sequences are LNHDA and SQIVND (reference sequence). The V gene end was trimmed by 10 bases and the J gene end by 5 bases; junction bases not matched to a gene: 10. The CDR3 length is 14 residues. CDR3 coding DNA: TGTGCCAAAATAAAGACAGGGGGCAAAACTGAAGCTTTCTTT. Its protein is CAKIKTGGKTEAFF.

V and J are TRBV25-1 and TRBJ1-2; tentative D call: TRBD1 (5 bases). CDR3 length equals 14 residues. Germline V gives CDR1 MGHDK, CDR2 SYGVNS. Trimming removed 6 bases at V and 8 bases at J, with 19 bases between. Here the CDR3 DNA reads TGTGCCAGCAGCAAGGGAGGAGGGGCGCTGGGCTACACCTTC. As protein: CASSKGGGALGYTF.

The CDR3 DNA reads as TGTGCCAGCTTTCTTGGCGAGACCCAGTACTTC. The encoded protein is CASFLGETQYF. The chain joins TRBV6-5 to TRBJ2-5, with unresolved D. The length of the CDR3 is 11 residues. Trimming left V 8 bases short and J 5 bases short, with 9 bases between. Looked up from germline, CDR1 is MNHEY and CDR2 is SVGAGI.

The chain carries TRBV28 and TRBJ1-5, with 7 bases identical to TRBD1. V lost 3 bases, J lost 4 bases, and 3 bases stayed unmatched. Germline V lookup: CDR1 MDHEN, CDR2 SYDVKM. CDR3 length: 14 amino acids. CDR3 sequence: CASSFLDRNQPQHF. In DNA form, the CDR3 reads TGTGCCAGCAGTTTCTTGGACAGGAATCAGCCCCAGCATTTT.

The chain couples TRBV5-1 to TRBJ2-7, with D possibly matching TRBD1 (5 bases). Deletions cut 1 base from V and 6 bases from J, with 11 bases between. This CDR3 comprises 13 residues. CDR1 SGHRS and CDR2 YFSETQ come from the germline V gene. CDR3 sequence: CASSLSGPGEQYF. The DNA for the CDR3 is TGCGCCAGCAGCTTGTCAGGGCCTGGCGAGCAGTACTTC. The complete variable domain, with remaining parts taken from reference TRBV5-1 and TRBJ2-7, reads KAGVTQTPRYLIKTRGQQVTLSCSPISGHRSVSWYQQTPGQGLQFLFEYFSETQRNKGNFPGRFSGRQFSNSRSEMNVSTLELGDSALYLCASSLSGPGEQYFGPGTRLTVT.